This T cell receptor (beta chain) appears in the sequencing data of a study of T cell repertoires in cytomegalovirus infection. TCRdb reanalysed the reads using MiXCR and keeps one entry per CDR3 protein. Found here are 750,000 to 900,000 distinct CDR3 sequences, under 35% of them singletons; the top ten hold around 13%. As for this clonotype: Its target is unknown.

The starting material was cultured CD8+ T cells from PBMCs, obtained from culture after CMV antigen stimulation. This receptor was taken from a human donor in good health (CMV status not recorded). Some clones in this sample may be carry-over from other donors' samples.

CDR3 DNA sequence: TGTGCCAGTAGTATCCACCCCTTGGCAGGGCGGCAAGAGACCCAGTACTTC. This translates into CASSIHPLAGRQETQYF. This rearrangement joins TRBV19 to TRBJ2-5; maybe TRBD1 (5 bases). This CDR3 contains 17 residues. CDR1 LNHDA and CDR2 SQIVND come from the germline V gene (reference sequence). V dropped 3 bases and J dropped 2 bases, with 19 bases sitting between them.